The sequence of this T cell receptor beta chain was determined in a study of cytomegalovirus exposure and HLA in healthy donors. General study findings and limits: In a later analysis, V- and J-gene trimming of beta chains associated with a DCLRE1C missense variant, replicated independently.

The CDR3 has 14 residues. V gave up 7 bases and J gave up 0 bases, with 12 bases separating them. In germline, CDR1 is SGHTA, CDR2 FQGNSA. The PCR employed 60 Vbeta primers together with 13 Jbeta primers. Assay: immunoSEQ multiplex PCR; the TCRdb copy retains only in-frame clones and omits some. Seen here are roughly 120,000 clones, about 84% observed once, and the top ten hold 3.6%. As for this clone: Its specificity is unknown.

The chain recombines TRBV7-2 with TRBJ1-1, with D unclear. Sequencing was done on a sample of PBMCs. The origin of this receptor is a middle-aged man in good health and CMV-seronegative. The CDR3: CASTPGGMNTEAFF. The CDR3 bases are TGTGCCAGCACCCCCGGCGGGATGAACACTGAAGCTTTCTTT.